Included here is one T cell receptor (beta chain) sequence, with context. Its specificity is not known. PCR was performed using 60 Vbeta and 13 Jbeta primers. Profiling relied on immunoSEQ multiplex PCR, and the TCRdb table lists in-frame clones only, not all of them. The table includes under 200,000 clones, about 71% detected once. This specimen belongs to a study of cytomegalovirus exposure and HLA in healthy donors. Study-level findings and limits: Later analysis suggested most CMV-associated TCR beta chains were HLA-restricted.

This CDR3 is 13 amino acids long. V dropped 3 bases and J dropped 1 base, with 7 bases sitting between them. Germline-derived CDR1 and CDR2 are KGHSH and LQKENI. The sequence was collected from a man aged 45-65 years in good health and CMV-seronegative. The chain has TRBV18 and TRBJ2-7; D call uncertain. Material for sequencing was PBMCs. The CDR3 bases are TGTGCCAGCTCACCTAAACTATCCTACGAGCAGTACTTC. Amino acids: CASSPKLSYEQYF.